One sample yielded the 30 T cell receptor beta chains listed below, sequenced in a study of shared clonotypes between healthy human individuals. The table came from immunoSEQ multiplex PCR; TCRdb's copy has only in-frame clones and leaves some out. This table holds roughly 2.4 million clones, roughly 95% found once. The sequenced material came from naive CD4+ T cells sorted from blood. The subset is: CD45RA+ positively selected. These TCRs come from a man in his late teens or twenties in good health.

With regard to this clone: Other DNA sequences in the same sample also yield this CDR3. The chain joins TRBV19 to TRBJ2-7; 7 nucleotides line up with TRBD1. V lost 1 base to trimming and J lost 2 bases; unmatched junction nucleotides: 2. The CDR3 has 14 residues. Germline V gene data show CDR1 as LNHDA and CDR2 as SQIVND (reference sequence). The CDR3: CASSIGTGPYEQYF. CDR3 sequence (DNA): TGTGCCAGTAGTATAGGGACAGGCCCCTACGAGCAGTACTTC.

The chain links TRBV6-5 to TRBJ1-4; D is ambiguous. V lost 6 bases to trimming and J lost 10 bases, with 15 bases between them. This CDR3 comprises 13 residues. Germline lookup yields CDR1 MNHEY and CDR2 SVGAGI. CDR3 residues: CASRTALSGKLFF. In DNA form, the CDR3 reads TGTGCCAGCAGAACTGCCCTTTCGGGAAAACTGTTTTTT.

The CDR3, as DNA: TGTGCCAGCAGTCGCCATATGGACGATACGCAGTATTTT. Its protein is CASSRHMDDTQYF. This rearrangement joins TRBV28 to TRBJ2-3; D is unresolved. Trimming took off 5 bases at V and 6 bases at J, with 12 bases between the two ends. The CDR3 totals 13 residues. Looked up from germline, CDR1 is MDHEN and CDR2 is SYDVKM.

CDR3 coding DNA: TGTGCCAGCAGCTTAGTTCCGGAGGGACGAGCCAAAAACATTCAGTACTTC. This translates into CASSLVPEGRAKNIQYF. The V call is TRBV7-2, the J call TRBJ2-4; tentative D call: TRBD2 (6 bases). The V gene's germline CDR1 is SGHTA and CDR2 FQGNSA. Trimming removed 1 base from V and 0 bases from J, with 13 bases in between. The CDR3 covers 17 residues.

The V and J genes are TRBV6-5 and TRBJ2-7; D gene uncertain. The CDR3 runs to 16 residues. The germline gives CDR1 MNHEY, CDR2 SVGAGI. V lost 0 bases and J 3 bases, leaving 15 bases between the germline ends. CDR3 in DNA: TGTGCCAGCAGTTACTCGTCACGGTCCCCACTCTACGAGCAGTACTTC. It is translated as CASSYSSRSPLYEQYF.

The CDR3 loop reads CASSEYGERTEAFF. CDR3 DNA: TGTGCCAGCAGTGAATATGGGGAGAGGACTGAAGCTTTCTTT. The chain links TRBV25-1 to TRBJ1-1; D is unclear. Germline V gene lookup returns CDR1 MGHDK and CDR2 SYGVNS. V was shortened by 0 bases and J by 5 bases, with 10 bases between the two germline ends. CDR3 size: 14 residues.

This chain connects TRBV30 to TRBJ2-7, with TRBD1 matching over 9 bases. The germline gives CDR1 GTSNPN, CDR2 SVGIG (reference sequence). The junction had 8 bases not matched to a gene; V was cut back by 2 bases and J by 0 bases. The CDR3 consists of 16 residues. In DNA form, the CDR3 reads TGTGCCTGGAGTCGATTCCGGGACAGGGCCTCCTACGAGCAGTACTTC. Encoded protein: CAWSRFRDRASYEQYF.

The chain recombines TRBV10-1 with TRBJ1-5; D is unresolved. Germline V gives CDR1 WNHNN, CDR2 SYGVQD (reference sequence). The CDR3 is 15 amino acids. Trimming cost V 1 base and J 6 bases, with 13 bases left between them. CDR3 sequence (DNA): TGCGCCAGCAGTGAGTTAGATAGGTTGAGTCAGCCCCAGCATTTT. This gives the protein CASSELDRLSQPQHF.

This sequence joins TRBV4-3 and TRBJ1-6; D is unresolved. The CDR3 contains 14 residues. Germline assignment: CDR1 LGHNA and CDR2 YSLEER. V was cut by 0 bases and J by 7 bases, with 7 bases left in between. For the CDR3, the DNA is TGCGCCAGCAGCCAAGATTGGGGAAATTCACCCCTCCACTTT. Its translation: CASSQDWGNSPLHF.

Only one count was recorded for this clone. The V call is TRBV6-5, the J call TRBJ1-4; D remains ambiguous. With 2 bases removed from V and 4 bases from J, the gap between germline ends came to 11 bases. The length of the CDR3 is 15 residues. Germline values: CDR1 MNHEY, CDR2 SVGAGI. The chain's CDR3 is CASSYAAVDNEKLFF. The CDR3 nucleotides are TGTGCCAGCAGTTACGCGGCAGTCGATAATGAAAAACTGTTTTTT.

The V gene is TRBV19, the J gene TRBJ2-2; D is perhaps TRBD1 (6 bases). The V and J ends lost 4 bases and 1 base respectively, with 10 bases between them. Germline CDR1 LNHDA, CDR2 SQIVND (reference sequence). The CDR3 is 15 amino acids. The CDR3 loop reads CASSTPGENTGELFF. CDR3 bases: TGTGCCAGTAGTACCCCAGGGGAGAACACCGGGGAGCTGTTTTTT. Supplemented by reference TRBV19 and TRBJ2-2, the full variable domain reads DGGITQSPKYLFRKEGQNVTLSCEQNLNHDAMYWYRQDPGQGLRLIYYSQIVNDFQKGDIAEGYSVSREKKESFPLTVTSAQKNPTAFYLCASSTPGENTGELFFGEGSRLTVL.

This sequence joins TRBV25-1 and TRBJ2-5; possibly TRBD2 for D (5 bases). The assigned J gene may be wrong: the sequence end matches TRBJ2-7 better. The CDR3 has 15 residues. Germline loops: CDR1 MGHDK, CDR2 SYGVNS. The CDR3 region has the DNA TGTGCCAGCAGTGACTCTAGCCCCTTCTCCTACGAGCAGTACTTC. Residues: CASSDSSPFSYEQYF.

This chain links TRBV5-6 with TRBJ2-7; 13 bases line up with TRBD2. The CDR3 runs 16 residues. The germline V gene encodes CDR1 SGHDT and CDR2 YYEEEE. The ends lost 3 bases at V and 0 bases at J; junction bases unmatched: 3. The CDR3 spells CASSWRTSGSSYEQYF. The CDR3 DNA is TGTGCCAGCAGCTGGCGGACTAGCGGGAGCTCCTACGAGCAGTACTTC.

The V call is TRBV6-5, the J call TRBJ1-3, with no clear D. The germline V gene encodes CDR1 MNHEY and CDR2 SVGAGI. The CDR3 runs to 14 residues. V was cut by 5 bases and J by 1 base, with 9 bases left in between. CDR3 sequence (DNA): TGTGCCAGCAGTATCAATCAGTCTGGAAACACCATATATTTT. Protein sequence: CASSINQSGNTIYF.

The chain is built from TRBV10-3 and TRBJ2-3, with 10 bases aligning to TRBD2. Germline lookup yields CDR1 ENHRY and CDR2 SYGVKD. With 2 bases clipped from V and 2 bases from J, the junction kept 4 bases outside the gene matches. There are 16 residues in the CDR3. CDR3 bases: TGTGCCATCAGTGAGCCGACTAGCGGGTTCACAGATACGCAGTATTTT. Translated, it gives CAISEPTSGFTDTQYF.

This rearrangement joins TRBV27 to TRBJ1-6; the D gene is possibly TRBD1 (5 bases). Germline V gene sequence: CDR1 MNHEY, CDR2 SMNVEV (reference sequence). Deletions cut 8 bases from V and 9 bases from J, with 32 bases between. The CDR3 has 19 amino acids. The CDR3 loop reads CASSGLKAAQVQKRSPLHF. DNA of the CDR3: TGTGCCAGCTCGGGACTGAAAGCGGCCCAAGTCCAAAAACGTTCACCCCTCCACTTT.

A note on this clone: Other nucleotide sequences from this sample produce the same CDR3. The J gene is TRBJ1-6, the V gene TRBV5-1, with D possibly matching TRBD1 (5 bases). The CDR3 is 15 amino acids. Germline-derived CDR1 and CDR2 are SGHRS and YFSETQ. The ends were cut back, 3 bases at V and 3 bases at J, with 10 bases in the middle. The CDR3 spells CASSSGQIYNSPLHF. The CDR3 DNA reads TGCGCCAGCAGCTCCGGACAAATCTATAATTCACCCCTCCACTTT.

The chain carries TRBV6-1 and TRBJ1-4, with D possibly being TRBD1 (5 bases). V was pared by 2 bases and J by 7 bases, with 11 bases between. CDR1 is MNHNS and CDR2 is SASEGT in the germline V gene. The CDR3 is made up of 14 amino acids. CDR3 nucleotide sequence: TGTGCCAGCAGTGAAAATCCTAGGGGTGAAAAACTGTTTTTT. This sequence encodes CASSENPRGEKLFF.

The chain is built from TRBV6-1 and TRBJ1-2; TRBD1 matches at 9 bases. The CDR3 has 14 residues. The J segment lost 6 bases and the V segment lost 6 bases, leaving 8 bases of the junction unmatched. Germline lookup yields CDR1 MNHNS and CDR2 SASEGT. CDR3: CASSPLGQGDGYTF. Here the CDR3 DNA reads TGTGCCAGCAGCCCCTTGGGACAGGGAGATGGCTACACCTTC.

The chain carries TRBV5-4 and TRBJ2-4, with 10 positions matching TRBD1. The CDR3 has 15 residues. The germline V gene encodes CDR1 SGHNT and CDR2 YYREEE (reference sequence). V lost 6 bases to trimming and J lost 6 bases; unmatched junction nucleotides: 9. The CDR3 loop is CASNHGGQGRNIQYF. CDR3 DNA: TGTGCCAGCAACCACGGGGGACAGGGGAGAAACATTCAGTACTTC.

The chain employs TRBV6-5 and TRBJ2-7; D possibly uses TRBD1 or TRBD2 (5 bases each). Trimming shortened V by 4 bases and J by 6 bases, and 16 bases separated the two germline ends. Germline V gene lookup returns CDR1 MNHEY and CDR2 SVGAGI. This CDR3 has 14 amino acids. CDR3 sequence reads: CASSLRQGGGEQYF. DNA of the CDR3: TGTGCCAGCAGTTTACGTCAGGGCGGAGGCGAGCAGTACTTC.

On this clone itself: Other DNA variants within this sample encode the same CDR3. This chain's CDR3 is CASSSQETQYF. The CDR3 DNA reads as TGTGCCAGCAGCTCCCAGGAGACCCAGTACTTC. The chain has TRBV5-6 and TRBJ2-5, with D unresolved. This CDR3 comprises 11 residues. Trimming removed 3 bases at V and 5 bases at J, with 5 bases between. CDR1 and CDR2 from the germline V gene are SGHDT and YYEEEE. Full variable domain (outside the CDR3, taken from reference TRBV5-6 and TRBJ2-5): DAGVTQSPTHLIKTRGQQVTLRCSPKSGHDTVSWYQQALGQGPQFIFQYYEEEERQRGNFPDRFSGHQFPNYSSELNVNALLLGDSALYLCASSSQETQYFGPGTRLLVL.

The rearrangement uses TRBV30 and TRBJ2-5, with TRBD1 as a possible D gene (5 bases). V shed 3 bases and J shed 9 bases, with 20 bases lying between them. Germline V gene lookup returns CDR1 GTSNPN and CDR2 SVGIG (reference sequence). The CDR3 is 14 amino acids. For the CDR3, the DNA is TGTGCCTGGAGCCCTCAAACCGGATTAGGGGCCCAGTACTTC. Its protein product is CAWSPQTGLGAQYF.

This chain joins TRBV9 and TRBJ2-5, with a tentative D call TRBD1 (5 bases). Per the germline V gene, CDR1 is SGDLS and CDR2 is YYNGEE. This CDR3 region has 14 residues. Deletions cut 0 bases from V and 3 bases from J, with 9 bases between. Written as DNA, the CDR3 is TGTGCCAGCAGCGTAGAGGCAGGGAAAGAGACCCAGTACTTC. Amino acid sequence: CASSVEAGKETQYF.

The CDR3: CASSLVLEETQYF. Written as DNA, the CDR3 is TGTGCCAGCAGCTTAGTGCTAGAAGAGACCCAGTACTTC. The rearrangement links TRBV11-2 to TRBJ2-5; D uncertain. V gave up 1 base and J gave up 3 bases, with 6 bases separating them. Germline CDR1 and CDR2: SGHAT and FQNNGV. This CDR3 region has 13 residues.

The V and J genes are TRBV11-2 and TRBJ2-7; tentatively, D is TRBD2 (6 bases). The V end lost 5 bases, the J end lost 4 bases, and 15 bases lay between the germline ends. Germline CDR1 is SGHAT and CDR2 is FQNNGV. CDR3 length equals 14 residues. CDR3 amino acids: CASSPWDGGYEQYF. The CDR3 DNA follows: TGTGCCAGCAGCCCATGGGACGGGGGTTACGAGCAGTACTTC.

The V and J genes are TRBV6-1 and TRBJ1-3; D is uncertain. V gave up 6 bases and J gave up 4 bases, with 7 bases separating them. The CDR3 extends over 12 amino acids. CDR1 and CDR2 from the germline V gene are MNHNS and SASEGT. This CDR3 reads CASRFPGNTIYF. Written as DNA, the CDR3 is TGTGCCAGCAGATTCCCAGGAAACACCATATATTTT.

CDR3: CASRSDTSYEQYF. DNA of the CDR3: TGTGCCAGTAGGTCGGACACTTCCTACGAGCAGTACTTC. The chain uses TRBV19 and TRBJ2-7; tentative D call: TRBD1 (5 bases). Between the trimmed V and J ends, which lost 6 bases and 1 base, there was a span of 10 bases. Germline V gives CDR1 LNHDA, CDR2 SQIVND (reference sequence). The CDR3 runs to 13 residues.

Comments on this clone: In the same sample, other DNA sequences code for this CDR3. The chain recombines TRBV5-1 with TRBJ1-4; D uncertain. The CDR3 runs to 14 residues. V gave up 3 bases and J gave up 4 bases, with 10 bases separating them. CDR1 and CDR2 (germline): SGHRS, YFSETQ. The CDR3 spells CASSSAGGNEKLFF. The CDR3 DNA is TGCGCCAGCAGCTCGGCGGGCGGTAATGAAAAACTGTTTTTT.

The genes are TRBV2 and TRBJ2-3, with 8 bases fitting TRBD1. The CDR3 totals 13 residues. J was trimmed by 5 bases and V by 5 bases; bases with no gene match: 3. CDR1 is SNHLY, CDR2 FYNNEI, per germline. In DNA, the CDR3 is TGTGCCAGCAGTCTCAGGGGGCAAGATACGCAGTATTTT. Residues: CASSLRGQDTQYF.